This T cell receptor beta chain was profiled in a study of identifying expanded T cells in peripheral blood. The V gene end was trimmed by 7 bases and the J gene end by 7 bases; junction bases not matched to a gene: 5. This CDR3 contains 12 residues. The germline CDR1 and CDR2 sequences are MNHEY and SVGAGI. This clone was seen a handful of times. TCRdb's table, derived via immunoSEQ multiplex PCR, lists solely in-frame clones and lacks some. The sample consists of 100,000 to 150,000 clones, 84% of them appearing once. The sequence came from a person aged 18-70 years in good health. The rearrangement uses TRBV6-5 and TRBJ1-2, with 8 bases lining up with TRBD1. Sequencing was carried out using blood. CDR3 region: CASTQQGAGYTF. Written as DNA, the CDR3 is TGTGCCAGCACCCAGCAGGGGGCTGGCTACACCTTC.